The 10 T cell receptor beta chains presented below share a single source sample, sequenced in a study of blood T cells in healthy people across ages. A second PCR, run for about 7 to 11 cycles, used a sample-barcoded 5' primer plus a J-beta primer mix. MiXCR, applied by TCRdb to the 5' RACE reads, yields one record per CDR3 protein. The data show 870,000 or so distinct CDR3 sequences, 25% to 30% seen once. Sequencing input: blood. The origin of the receptors is a woman aged 80 or over in good health.

This clonotype was detected a few times. The chain recombines TRBV6-1 with TRBJ1-6; D gene uncertain. The V end was cut by 7 bases, the J end by 0 bases, with 16 bases between. This CDR3 is built from 17 residues. In germline, CDR1 is MNHNS, CDR2 SASEGT. CDR3 sequence reads: CASTPSLRSSYNSPLHF. In nucleotides, the CDR3 is TGTGCCAGCACCCCATCCCTACGGAGCTCCTATAATTCACCCCTCCACTTT.

This chain uses TRBV5-1 with TRBJ2-2, with 8 bases identical to TRBD1. The CDR3 has 16 residues. The germline CDR1 and CDR2 sequences are SGHRS and YFSETQ. The ends lost 0 bases at V and 6 bases at J; junction bases unmatched: 7. The CDR3 DNA follows: TGCGCCAGCAGCTTGGGCATGGACAGGGCGGCCGGGGAGCTGTTTTTT. It is translated as CASSLGMDRAAGELFF. Complete variable domain (other parts from reference TRBV5-1 and TRBJ2-2): KAGVTQTPRYLIKTRGQQVTLSCSPISGHRSVSWYQQTPGQGLQFLFEYFSETQRNKGNFPGRFSGRQFSNSRSEMNVSTLELGDSALYLCASSLGMDRAAGELFFGEGSRLTVL.

The sample holds a few counts of this clonotype. A read error is possible here, since a much larger clone lies one base away. The V call is TRBV11-2, the J call TRBJ2-3, with D perhaps being TRBD1 or TRBD2 (5 bases each). Germline V gene data show CDR1 as SGHAT and CDR2 as FQNNGV. With 5 bases removed from V and 0 bases from J, the gap between germline ends came to 9 bases. The CDR3 length is 14 residues. In nucleotides, the CDR3 is TGTGCCAGCAGCCGGGGCTATAGCACAGATACGCAGTATTTT. It codes for CASSRGYSTDTQYF.

This clonotype occurred many times. This chain links TRBV3-1 with TRBJ2-1, with no clear D. Trimming cost V 3 bases and J 2 bases, with 14 bases left between them. The CDR3 extends over 16 amino acids. The germline gives CDR1 LGHDT, CDR2 YNNKEL (reference sequence). The CDR3 spells CASSHFVAAAYNEQFF. The DNA of the CDR3 is TGTGCCAGCAGCCATTTTGTGGCGGCTGCCTACAATGAGCAGTTCTTC.

This clonotype was recorded many times. The chain employs TRBV12-3 or TRBV12-4 and TRBJ1-1, with D possibly matching TRBD1 (5 bases). The CDR3 is 14 residues long. V dropped 5 bases and J dropped 7 bases, with 17 bases sitting between them. CDR3 coding DNA: TGTGCCAGCAGTCCGGGGCTTTGGGTAGGTGAAGCTTTCTTT. Translated: CASSPGLWVGEAFF.

As to this clonotype: Given a much more abundant clone one base away, this may be a read error. The rearrangement joins TRBV7-2 to TRBJ2-1, with 7 bases lining up with TRBD2. The germline V gene encodes CDR1 SGHTA and CDR2 FQGNSA. CDR3 size: 16 residues. DNA for the CDR3: TGTGCCGGCAGTAAACGTTCGAGCGGGACCTACAATGAGCAGTTCTTC. Encoded protein: CAGSKRSSGTYNEQFF. The full variable domain, its missing parts supplied by reference TRBV7-2 and TRBJ2-1, is GAGVSQSPSNKVTEKGKDVELRCDPISGHTALYWYRQSLGQGLEFLIYFQGNSAPDKSGLPSDRFSAERTGGSVSTLTIQRTQQEDSAVYLCAGSKRSSGTYNEQFFGPGTRLTVL.

This CDR3 is CASSKASQDYMGFF. In DNA form, the CDR3 reads TGTGCCAGCAGCAAAGCGAGCCAGGATTACATGGGGTTCTTC. The chain uses TRBV21-1 and TRBJ2-1. TRBV21-1 is reported as a pseudogene. The CDR3 has 14 amino acids.

In its sample, this clonotype was seen many times. This rearrangement joins TRBV4-3 to TRBJ2-1, with a weak D call TRBD1 (7 bases). The CDR3 extends over 17 amino acids. The V end lost 3 bases, the J end lost 6 bases, and 21 bases lay between the germline ends. The germline gives CDR1 LGHNA, CDR2 YSLEER. The CDR3 DNA sequence: TGCGCCAGCAGCCATCCTCAAGACAGGGAGGCAGGCAATGAGCAGTTCTTC. As protein: CASSHPQDREAGNEQFF.

This clonotype was seen repeatedly, ten times or more. The CDR3 region has the DNA TGTGCCAGCAGCCAAGTTTGGGGAGCCCAAGAGACCCAGTACTTC. Translation: CASSQVWGAQETQYF. The chain has TRBV4-2 and TRBJ2-5, with D possibly TRBD2 on 5 matching bases. Trimming removed 1 base from V and 1 base from J, with 10 bases in between. The CDR3 consists of 15 residues. In germline, CDR1 is LGHNA, CDR2 YNFKEQ.

There are many counts of this clonotype. This chain uses TRBV6-6 with TRBJ1-5, with unresolved D. The CDR3 has 16 amino acids. Germline V gene data show CDR1 as MNHNY and CDR2 as SVGAGI (reference sequence). V was cut by 5 bases and J by 0 bases, with 14 bases left in between. The CDR3 protein is CASSPPGILSNQPQHF. CDR3 DNA sequence: TGTGCCAGCAGTCCTCCGGGGATCCTTAGCAATCAGCCCCAGCATTTT.